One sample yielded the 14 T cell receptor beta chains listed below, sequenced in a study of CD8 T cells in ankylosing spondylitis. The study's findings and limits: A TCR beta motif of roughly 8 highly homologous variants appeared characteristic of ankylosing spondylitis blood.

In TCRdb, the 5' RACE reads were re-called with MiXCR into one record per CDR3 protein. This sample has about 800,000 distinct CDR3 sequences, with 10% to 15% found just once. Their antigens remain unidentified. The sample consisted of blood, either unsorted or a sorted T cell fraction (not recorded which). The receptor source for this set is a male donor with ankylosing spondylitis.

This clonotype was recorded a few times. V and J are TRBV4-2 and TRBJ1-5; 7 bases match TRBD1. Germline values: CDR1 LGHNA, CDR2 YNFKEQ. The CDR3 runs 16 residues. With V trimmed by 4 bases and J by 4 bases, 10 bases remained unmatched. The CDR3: CASSPKDRVVNQPQHF. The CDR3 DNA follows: TGTGCCAGCAGCCCAAAAGACAGGGTAGTAAATCAGCCCCAGCATTTT.

CDR3 sequence (DNA): TGTGCCAGCAGTGTGTACGGGACCGCGAACACCGGGGAGCTGTTTTTT. This sequence encodes CASSVYGTANTGELFF. The chain joins TRBV2 to TRBJ2-2; the D gene could be TRBD1 or TRBD2 (5 bases each). CDR1 is SNHLY and CDR2 is FYNNEI in the germline V gene. CDR3 length equals 16 residues. Trimming left V 4 bases short and J 0 bases short, with 12 bases between.

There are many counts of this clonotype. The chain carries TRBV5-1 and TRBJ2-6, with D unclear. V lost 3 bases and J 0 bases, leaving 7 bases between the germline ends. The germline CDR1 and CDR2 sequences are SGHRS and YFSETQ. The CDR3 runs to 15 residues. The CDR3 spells CASSSSNSGANVLTF. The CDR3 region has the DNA TGCGCCAGCAGCTCGTCCAACTCTGGGGCCAACGTCCTGACTTTC.

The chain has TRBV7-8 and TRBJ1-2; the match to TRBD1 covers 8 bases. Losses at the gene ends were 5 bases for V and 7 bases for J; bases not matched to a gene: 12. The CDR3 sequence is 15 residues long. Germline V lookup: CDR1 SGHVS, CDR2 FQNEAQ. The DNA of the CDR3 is TGTGCCAGCAGCCTCGGCGATGGACAGGGATTTGGCTACACCTTC. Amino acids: CASSLGDGQGFGYTF.

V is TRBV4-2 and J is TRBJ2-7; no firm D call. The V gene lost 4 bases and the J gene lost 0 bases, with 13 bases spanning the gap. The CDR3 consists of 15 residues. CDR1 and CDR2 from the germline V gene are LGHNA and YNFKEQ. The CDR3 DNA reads TGTGCCAGCAGCCTCGGGCCCACCAACTCCTACGAGCAGTACTTC. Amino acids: CASSLGPTNSYEQYF.

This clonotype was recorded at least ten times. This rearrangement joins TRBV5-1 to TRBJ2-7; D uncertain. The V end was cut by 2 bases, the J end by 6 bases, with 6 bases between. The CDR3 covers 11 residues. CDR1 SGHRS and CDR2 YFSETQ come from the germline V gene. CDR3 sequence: CASSLGPEQYF. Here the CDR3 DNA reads TGCGCCAGCAGCTTAGGACCCGAGCAGTACTTC.

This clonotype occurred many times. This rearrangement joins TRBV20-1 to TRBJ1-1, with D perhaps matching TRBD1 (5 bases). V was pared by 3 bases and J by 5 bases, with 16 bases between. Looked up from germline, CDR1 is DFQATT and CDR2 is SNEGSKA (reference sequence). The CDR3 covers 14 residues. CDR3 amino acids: CSASPPAGLTEAFF. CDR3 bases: TGCAGTGCTAGCCCTCCGGCAGGGTTAACTGAAGCTTTCTTT.

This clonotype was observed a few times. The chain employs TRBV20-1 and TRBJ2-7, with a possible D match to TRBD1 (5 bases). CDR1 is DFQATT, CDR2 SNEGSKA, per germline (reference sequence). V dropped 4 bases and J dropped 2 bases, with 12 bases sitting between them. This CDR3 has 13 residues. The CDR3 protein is CSAMPQGTYEQYF. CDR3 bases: TGCAGTGCTATGCCTCAGGGTACCTACGAGCAGTACTTC.

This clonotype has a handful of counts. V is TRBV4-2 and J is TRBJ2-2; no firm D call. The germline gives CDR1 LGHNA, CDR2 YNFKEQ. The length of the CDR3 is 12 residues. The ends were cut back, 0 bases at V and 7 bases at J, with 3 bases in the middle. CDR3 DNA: TGTGCCAGCAGCCAAGATAACGGGGAGCTGTTTTTT. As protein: CASSQDNGELFF.

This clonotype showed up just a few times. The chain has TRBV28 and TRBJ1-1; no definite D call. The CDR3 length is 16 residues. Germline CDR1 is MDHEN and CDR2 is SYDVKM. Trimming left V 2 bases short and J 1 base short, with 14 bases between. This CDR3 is CASSLIPGYANTEAFF. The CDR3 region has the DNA TGTGCCAGCAGTTTAATACCCGGGTATGCGAACACTGAAGCTTTCTTT.

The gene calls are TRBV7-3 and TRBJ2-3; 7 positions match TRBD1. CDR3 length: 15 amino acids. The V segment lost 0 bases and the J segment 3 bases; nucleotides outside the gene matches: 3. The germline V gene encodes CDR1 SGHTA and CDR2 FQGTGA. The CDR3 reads CASSLTGGVTDTQYF. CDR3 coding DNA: TGTGCCAGCAGCTTAACAGGGGGCGTGACAGATACGCAGTATTTT.

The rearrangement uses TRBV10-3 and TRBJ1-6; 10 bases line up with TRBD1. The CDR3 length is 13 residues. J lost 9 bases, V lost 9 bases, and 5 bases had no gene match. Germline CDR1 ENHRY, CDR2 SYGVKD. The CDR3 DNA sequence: TGTGCCATTGCGGGACAGGGGAGTTCACCCCTCCACTTT. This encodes CAIAGQGSSPLHF.

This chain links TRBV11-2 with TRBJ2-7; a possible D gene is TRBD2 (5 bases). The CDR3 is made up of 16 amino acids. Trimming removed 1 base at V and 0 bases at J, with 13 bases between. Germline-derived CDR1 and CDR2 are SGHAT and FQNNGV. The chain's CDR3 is CASSLVVPGNSYEQYF. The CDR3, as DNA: TGTGCCAGCAGCTTAGTTGTCCCCGGGAACTCCTACGAGCAGTACTTC.

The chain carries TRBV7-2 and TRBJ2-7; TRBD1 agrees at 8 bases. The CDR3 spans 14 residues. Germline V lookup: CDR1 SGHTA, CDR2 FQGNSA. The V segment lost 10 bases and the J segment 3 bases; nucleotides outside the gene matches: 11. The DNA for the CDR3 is TGTGCCACCAAGCCCCCGGGACAGGACTACGAGCAGTACTTC. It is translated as CATKPPGQDYEQYF.